A single sample gave rise to the 10 T cell receptor beta chains below, sequenced in a study of identifying expanded T cells in peripheral blood. TCRdb's copy holds only in-frame clones and misses some; the assay was immunoSEQ multiplex PCR. The sample has about 52,000 clones, roughly 80% seen once. Sequencing was performed on blood. These receptors were taken from a person between 18 and 75 years old in good health.

The V gene is TRBV9, the J gene TRBJ2-5; possibly TRBD2 for D (6 bases). The germline V and J ends were trimmed by 4 bases and 2 bases, with 18 bases remaining between them. This CDR3 spans 16 amino acids. Germline V CDR1 and CDR2: SGDLS, YYNGEE. The CDR3 here is CASSSRIAVYQETQYF. CDR3 in DNA: TGTGCCAGCAGCTCCCGGATAGCGGTCTATCAAGAGACCCAGTACTTC.

The chain has TRBV5-1 and TRBJ2-6, with D maybe TRBD1 (5 bases). V was pared by 6 bases and J by 1 base, with 17 bases between. Germline-derived CDR1 and CDR2 are SGHRS and YFSETQ. There are 17 residues in the CDR3. CDR3 nucleotides: TGCGCCAGCAAAAGTGTGGCTGGGGCTTCTGGGGCCAACGTCCTGACTTTC. Its translation is CASKSVAGASGANVLTF. Supplemented by reference TRBV5-1 and TRBJ2-6, the full variable domain reads KAGVTQTPRYLIKTRGQQVTLSCSPISGHRSVSWYQQTPGQGLQFLFEYFSETQRNKGNFPGRFSGRQFSNSRSEMNVSTLELGDSALYLCASKSVAGASGANVLTFGAGSRLTVL.

The chain links TRBV6-5 to TRBJ1-1, with D perhaps TRBD1 (5 bases). V lost 8 bases and J lost 0, with 13 bases in between. Germline V lookup: CDR1 MNHEY, CDR2 SVGAGI. The CDR3 sequence is 14 residues long. The CDR3 loop is CASSEGQMNTEAFF. CDR3 sequence (DNA): TGTGCCAGCTCTGAGGGGCAGATGAACACTGAAGCTTTCTTT.

A single count supports this clone. The V and J genes are TRBV18 and TRBJ2-4; unclear D gene. Deletions cut 1 base from V and 0 bases from J, with 4 bases between. This CDR3 region has 14 residues. Looked up from germline, CDR1 is KGHSH and CDR2 is LQKENI. The CDR3 DNA reads TGTGCCAGCTCACCACAAATAGCCAAAAACATTCAGTACTTC. The encoded protein is CASSPQIAKNIQYF.

This clone was observed a few times. The CDR3 protein is CASSTTRWTSGTGELFF. CDR3 DNA sequence: TGTGCCAGCAGCACCACCAGGTGGACTAGCGGAACCGGGGAGCTGTTTTTT. This chain uses TRBV2 with TRBJ2-2, with 10 bases fitting TRBD2. The CDR3 length is 17 residues. Trimming cost V 6 bases and J 5 bases; bases outside gene matches: 12. The germline V gene has CDR1 SNHLY and CDR2 FYNNEI.

The V and J genes are TRBV30 and TRBJ2-1, with TRBD2 matching over 9 bases. With V trimmed by 0 bases and J by 8 bases, 5 bases remained unmatched. CDR1 is GTSNPN, CDR2 SVGIG, per germline (reference sequence). The CDR3 runs to 14 residues. In DNA, the CDR3 is TGTGCCTGGAGTGTAGGCGGGGGGGCTGATGAGCAGTTCTTC. The encoded protein is CAWSVGGGADEQFF.

The chain has TRBV7-7 and TRBJ2-5; 9 bases are a match to TRBD2. Germline V CDR1 and CDR2: SSHAT, FNYEAQ (reference sequence). The V and J ends lost 5 bases and 4 bases, in that order; junction bases with no gene match: 8. This CDR3 has 15 residues. The chain's CDR3 is CASSPSGAGGETQYF. The CDR3 nucleotides read TGTGCCAGCAGCCCCTCCGGAGCGGGAGGAGAGACCCAGTACTTC.

The rearrangement links TRBV28 to TRBJ2-7; D is unresolved. V gave up 2 bases and J gave up 7 bases, with 9 bases separating them. CDR3 length equals 12 residues. Germline CDR1 and CDR2: MDHEN and SYDVKM. CDR3 in DNA: TGTGCCAGCAGTTTAGTCCCGAGGGAGCAGTACTTC. Amino acid sequence: CASSLVPREQYF.

V usage is TRBV11-3 and J usage is TRBJ1-1; no firm D call. V lost 5 bases, J lost 2 bases, and 12 bases lay in between. Germline CDR1 and CDR2: SGHNT and YENEEA. This CDR3 is built from 14 residues. The CDR3 region has the DNA TGTGCCAGCAGCCCCCATGAGCTAAACACTGAAGCTTTCTTT. It yields the protein CASSPHELNTEAFF.

The chain links TRBV7-8 to TRBJ2-3; 7 nucleotides line up with TRBD1. The germline gives CDR1 SGHVS, CDR2 FQNEAQ. J lost 5 bases, V lost 3 bases, and 8 bases had no gene match. The CDR3 runs to 15 residues. The chain's CDR3 is CASSFRAGGQDTQYF. The CDR3, as DNA: TGTGCCAGCAGCTTTCGGGCAGGGGGTCAAGATACGCAGTATTTT.